This T cell receptor beta chain is drawn from a study of blood T cell repertoires in COVID-19. The data were produced by immunoSEQ multiplex PCR, yet TCRdb's version contains in-frame clones alone and is incomplete. Of approximately 48,000 clones listed, approximately 85% were seen once; the top ten hold 6.5%. This receptor was taken from a man aged 55 to 70 with acute or convalescent COVID-19. What was sequenced was peripheral blood.

CDR3 nucleotides: TGTGCCATCGCCGGGAGTCGCAATGAGCAGTTCTTC. This translates into CAIAGSRNEQFF. This chain uses TRBV6-6 with TRBJ2-1, with D perhaps matching TRBD2 (6 bases). The CDR3 is 12 residues long. Germline V gene data show CDR1 as MNHNY and CDR2 as SVGAGI (reference sequence). Trimming pared 10 bases from V and 6 bases from J, leaving 13 bases between.